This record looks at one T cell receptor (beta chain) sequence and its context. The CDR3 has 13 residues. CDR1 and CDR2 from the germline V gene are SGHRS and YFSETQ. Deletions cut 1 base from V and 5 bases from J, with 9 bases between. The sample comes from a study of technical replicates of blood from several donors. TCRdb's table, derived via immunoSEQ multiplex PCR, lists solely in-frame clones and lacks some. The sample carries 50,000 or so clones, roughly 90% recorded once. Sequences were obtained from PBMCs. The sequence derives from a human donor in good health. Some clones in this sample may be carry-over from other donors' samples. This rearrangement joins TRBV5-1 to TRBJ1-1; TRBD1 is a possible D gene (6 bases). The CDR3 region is CASSLSQGTEAFF. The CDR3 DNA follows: TGCGCCAGCAGCTTGTCGCAGGGGACTGAAGCTTTCTTT.